This is a list of T cell receptor beta chains from one sample in a study of blood T cell repertoires in COVID-19. The repertoire was sequenced with immunoSEQ multiplex PCR; TCRdb's copy has only in-frame clones and lacks some. Of about 250,000 clones in the sample, about 82% were seen once. Sequenced sample: peripheral blood. Receptors originate from a man aged 50-59 years with active or convalescent COVID-19. Both conserved end residues are part of each CDR3. The order of the fields is V gene, clone size, J gene, D gene, CDR3 protein, CDR3 DNA. D genes are given only for firm matches. Some rows have no size entry. The others give once, few or many, or a class for an expanded clone.

v_gene: TRBV4-1
abundance: -
j_gene: TRBJ1-5
d_gene: TRBD1
CDR3aa: CASSQEVGQRNQPQHF
CDR3nt: TGCGCCAGCAGCCAAGAAGTGGGACAGAGGAATCAGCCCCAGCATTTT

v_gene: TRBV2
abundance: -
j_gene: TRBJ1-1
d_gene: TRBD1
CDR3aa: CAGTTGTGGIPNTEAFF
CDR3nt: TGTGCCGGAACCACCGGGACAGGGGGTATACCGAACACTGAAGCTTTCTTT

v_gene: TRBV5-5
abundance: -
j_gene: TRBJ2-3
d_gene: -
CDR3aa: CASSLTSTDTQYF
CDR3nt: TGTGCCAGCAGCCTGACTAGCACAGATACGCAGTATTTT

v_gene: TRBV11-2
abundance: few
j_gene: TRBJ2-3
d_gene: TRBD2
CDR3aa: CASSPWTSVTDTQYF
CDR3nt: TGTGCCAGCAGCCCGTGGACTAGCGTGACAGATACGCAGTATTTT

v_gene: TRBV5-5
abundance: -
j_gene: TRBJ2-7
d_gene: TRBD1
CDR3aa: CASSLRTGYEQYF
CDR3nt: TGTGCCAGCAGCCTCCGGACAGGCTACGAGCAGTACTTC

v_gene: TRBV12-3/TRBV12-4
abundance: -
j_gene: TRBJ1-1
d_gene: -
CDR3aa: CASSQSTEAFF
CDR3nt: TGTGCCAGCAGTCAGTCCACTGAAGCTTTCTTT

v_gene: TRBV4-1
abundance: -
j_gene: TRBJ2-2
d_gene: TRBD2
CDR3aa: CASSRPSGSGSATGELFF
CDR3nt: TGCGCCAGCAGCCGGCCTAGCGGGAGTGGGTCGGCCACCGGGGAGCTGTTTTTT

v_gene: TRBV3-1/TRBV3-2
abundance: -
j_gene: TRBJ1-2
d_gene: -
CDR3aa: CASSPGQTPNYGYTF
CDR3nt: TGTGCCAGCAGCCCCGGACAGACTCCTAACTATGGCTACACCTTC

v_gene: TRBV27
abundance: -
j_gene: TRBJ1-1
d_gene: -
CDR3aa: CASSPSTGPSMNTEAFF
CDR3nt: TGTGCCAGCAGTCCCTCCACAGGGCCTTCTATGAACACTGAAGCTTTCTTT

v_gene: TRBV5-1
abundance: -
j_gene: TRBJ1-1
d_gene: -
CDR3aa: CASSLTGSRAEAFF
CDR3nt: TGCGCCAGCAGCTTGACAGGCTCCAGGGCTGAAGCTTTCTTT

v_gene: TRBV7-7
abundance: -
j_gene: TRBJ2-1
d_gene: TRBD2
CDR3aa: CASSEGTSGGEQFF
CDR3nt: TGTGCTAGCAGCGAAGGGACTAGCGGGGGCGAGCAGTTCTTC

v_gene: TRBV7-3
abundance: -
j_gene: TRBJ2-1
d_gene: TRBD1
CDR3aa: CASSRDSQNNEQFF
CDR3nt: TGTGCCAGCAGCCGGGACAGCCAGAACAATGAGCAGTTCTTC

v_gene: TRBV7-9
abundance: -
j_gene: TRBJ2-2
d_gene: TRBD2
CDR3aa: CASSPSGGGALTGELFF
CDR3nt: TGTGCCAGCAGCCCAAGCGGGGGCGGGGCCCTAACCGGGGAGCTGTTTTTT

v_gene: TRBV2
abundance: -
j_gene: TRBJ2-5
d_gene: -
CDR3aa: CASSEASSRETQYF
CDR3nt: TGTGCCAGCAGTGAAGCGTCTAGCAGGGAGACCCAGTACTTC

v_gene: TRBV7-9
abundance: -
j_gene: TRBJ1-3
d_gene: TRBD1
CDR3aa: CASSLAGTDGNTIYF
CDR3nt: TGTGCCAGCAGCTTAGCGGGGACAGATGGAAACACCATATATTTT

v_gene: TRBV11-2
abundance: -
j_gene: TRBJ2-7
d_gene: -
CDR3aa: CASSLAKGRGYEQYF
CDR3nt: TGTGCCAGCAGCTTAGCAAAGGGTCGGGGCTACGAGCAGTACTTC

v_gene: TRBV9
abundance: -
j_gene: TRBJ1-3
d_gene: TRBD1
CDR3aa: CASSPGQTSGSGNTIYF
CDR3nt: TGTGCCAGCAGCCCGGGACAGACTTCAGGCTCTGGAAACACCATATATTTT

v_gene: TRBV11-1
abundance: once
j_gene: TRBJ2-3
d_gene: -
CDR3aa: CASSLTSASADTQYF
CDR3nt: TGTGCCAGCAGCTTAACTTCCGCCTCGGCAGATACGCAGTATTTT

v_gene: TRBV6-1
abundance: -
j_gene: TRBJ2-7
d_gene: TRBD1
CDR3aa: CASSPGTGNEQYF
CDR3nt: TGTGCCAGCAGCCCCGGGACAGGGAACGAGCAGTACTTC

v_gene: TRBV10-3
abundance: -
j_gene: TRBJ1-4
d_gene: -
CDR3aa: CAISEQGTNEKLFF
CDR3nt: TGTGCCATCAGTGAACAGGGAACTAATGAAAAACTGTTTTTT

v_gene: TRBV7-3
abundance: -
j_gene: TRBJ2-2
d_gene: -
CDR3aa: CASSSIAVANTGELFF
CDR3nt: TGTGCCAGCAGCTCAATAGCGGTTGCGAACACCGGGGAGCTGTTTTTT

v_gene: TRBV4-1
abundance: -
j_gene: TRBJ1-6
d_gene: TRBD1
CDR3aa: CASSQTGLNSPLHF
CDR3nt: TGCGCCAGCAGCCAGACAGGGCTGAATTCACCCCTCCACTTT

v_gene: TRBV14
abundance: -
j_gene: TRBJ2-3
d_gene: -
CDR3aa: CASSQDRTRPTDTQYF
CDR3nt: TGTGCCAGCAGCCAAGACCGCACCAGGCCCACAGATACGCAGTATTTT